The 15 T cell receptor beta chains in this list originate from one sample, sequenced in a study of T cell repertoires in cytomegalovirus infection. TCRdb fed the reads into MiXCR, producing one record per CDR3 protein. The sample carries 200,000 to 250,000 distinct CDR3 sequences, 22% recorded once. Sequencing input: CD8+ T cells from PBMCs. The receptors derive from a human donor in good health (CMV status not recorded). Some clones in this sample may be carry-over from other donors' samples.

A few counts support this clonotype. The V and J genes are TRBV2 and TRBJ2-1; D is possibly TRBD1 (5 bases). Germline CDR1 is SNHLY and CDR2 is FYNNEI. Trimming stripped 4 bases from V and 0 bases from J, with 10 bases between. This CDR3 contains 15 residues. As DNA, the CDR3 is TGTGCCAGCAGTGTTACAGGCCTCTCCTACAATGAGCAGTTCTTC. It translates to CASSVTGLSYNEQFF. Variable domain in full (rest from reference TRBV2 and TRBJ2-1): EPEVTQTPSHQVTQMGQEVILRCVPISNHLYFYWYRQILGQKVEFLVSFYNNEISEKSEIFDDQFSVERPDGSNFTLKIRSTKLEDSAMYFCASSVTGLSYNEQFFGPGTRLTVL.

There are many counts of this clonotype. The J gene is TRBJ2-3, the V gene TRBV28; D is unclear. The germline V gene has CDR1 MDHEN and CDR2 SYDVKM. V gave up 5 bases and J gave up 0 bases, with 12 bases separating them. This CDR3 is 15 amino acids long. CDR3: CASSPQLRSTDTQYF. For the CDR3, the DNA is TGTGCCAGCAGTCCTCAACTTCGTAGCACAGATACGCAGTATTTT. The full variable domain, in which reference TRBV28 and TRBJ2-3 provide the parts outside the CDR3, is DVKVTQSSRYLVKRTGEKVFLECVQDMDHENMFWYRQDPGLGLRLIYFSYDVKMKEKGDIPEGYSVSREKKERFSLILESASTNQTSMYLCASSPQLRSTDTQYFGPGTRLTVL.

J is TRBJ2-1 and V is TRBV20-1; a possible D gene is TRBD1 (5 bases). V was clipped by 5 bases and J by 9 bases, with 11 bases between them. Germline lookup yields CDR1 DFQATT and CDR2 SNEGSKA (reference sequence). The CDR3 is made up of 11 amino acids. The CDR3 sequence is CSAPSRGEQFF. The DNA for the CDR3 is TGCAGTGCTCCAAGTAGGGGTGAGCAGTTCTTC.

The DNA for the CDR3 is TGTGCCAGCAGCTCGTCGACGGGAAGCTCCTACAATGAGCAGTTCTTC. This codes for CASSSSTGSSYNEQFF. This rearrangement joins TRBV7-9 to TRBJ2-1, with a tentative D call TRBD2 (5 bases). The CDR3 contains 16 residues. V lost 4 bases to trimming and J lost 0 bases, with 13 bases between them. Germline V gene lookup returns CDR1 SEHNR and CDR2 FQNEAQ (reference sequence).

The chain carries TRBV28 and TRBJ2-5, with 7 bases fitting TRBD2. The CDR3 consists of 12 residues. J was trimmed by 4 bases and V by 6 bases; bases with no gene match: 2. Per the germline V gene, CDR1 is MDHEN and CDR2 is SYDVKM. The CDR3: CASRGEGETQYF. Written as DNA, the CDR3 is TGTGCCAGCAGAGGGGAGGGAGAGACCCAGTACTTC.

This chain uses TRBV4-1 with TRBJ1-1, with 7 bases fitting TRBD1. The CDR3 contains 13 residues. Germline-derived CDR1 and CDR2 are MGHRA and YSYEKL. V shed 4 bases, J shed 10 bases, and the junction held 9 bases outside the gene matches. The CDR3 reads CASSPYDREGAFF. CDR3 DNA: TGCGCCAGCAGCCCGTACGACAGGGAGGGAGCTTTCTTT.

The V call is TRBV20-1, the J call TRBJ1-1; 8 bases map to TRBD1. Germline CDR1 reads DFQATT; CDR2 reads SNEGSKA (reference sequence). V lost 5 bases, J lost 4 bases, and 9 bases stayed unmatched. CDR3 length equals 14 residues. The CDR3 DNA sequence: TGCAGTGCTCTGACAGGGGAGCAAGTCACTGAAGCTTTCTTT. Its translation is CSALTGEQVTEAFF.

This clonotype was seen a few times. The chain is built from TRBV7-8 and TRBJ1-2; D perhaps matches TRBD1 (6 bases). The germline V gene encodes CDR1 SGHVS and CDR2 FQNEAQ. Trimming pared 6 bases from V and 3 bases from J, leaving 8 bases between. The CDR3 is 12 residues long. The CDR3 DNA sequence: TGTGCCAGCAGAGGACAGCACTATGGCTACACCTTC. As protein: CASRGQHYGYTF.

This clonotype was picked up many times. The rearrangement uses TRBV7-9 and TRBJ1-1; unclear D gene. Germline V gene sequence: CDR1 SEHNR, CDR2 FQNEAQ (reference sequence). Trimming took off 6 bases at V and 6 bases at J, with 14 bases between the two ends. The CDR3 extends over 13 amino acids. CDR3 bases: TGTGCCAGCAGGGGGAAAGGGTCCCCTGAAGCTTTCTTT. It specifies CASRGKGSPEAFF.

For this clonotype: A much larger clone lies one base from this, so it may be a read error. The rearrangement links TRBV11-3 to TRBJ2-3; 12 bases map to TRBD1. This CDR3 comprises 16 residues. Germline-derived CDR1 and CDR2 are SGHNT and YENEEA. The CDR3 coding sequence is TGTGCCAGCAGCCCCCAAGGGACAGGGGGCACAGATATGCAGTATTTT. Its translation: CASSPQGTGGTDMQYF.

This clonotype occurred many times. The chain is built from TRBV29-1 and TRBJ1-4; TRBD1 matches at 9 bases. Unmatched junction bases numbered 4, after V lost 6 bases and J lost 5 bases. CDR1 and CDR2 from the germline V gene are SQVTM and ANQGSEA. The CDR3 contains 13 residues. The CDR3 loop is CSVVTGGNEKLFF. The CDR3 nucleotides are TGCAGCGTCGTGACAGGGGGGAATGAAAAACTGTTTTTT.

This clonotype was found a few times. The J gene is TRBJ2-1, the V gene TRBV19; TRBD2 agrees at 7 bases. CDR3 size: 15 residues. Germline loops: CDR1 LNHDA, CDR2 SQIVND (reference sequence). V shed 6 bases and J 3 bases; nucleotides not matched to a gene: 8. The CDR3 bases are TGTGCCAGTAGCCTGAGCGGGGACCTCTACAATGAGCAGTTCTTC. Translation gives CASSLSGDLYNEQFF.

This clonotype was detected a few times. The V gene is TRBV19, the J gene TRBJ2-5, with D hard to call. This CDR3 spans 16 amino acids. The germline CDR1 and CDR2 sequences are LNHDA and SQIVND (reference sequence). Between the trimmed V and J ends, which lost 3 bases and 0 bases, there was a span of 14 bases. The CDR3 bases are TGTGCCAGTAGTATCGGGCCAATAAAGTACCAAGAGACCCAGTACTTC. Encoded protein: CASSIGPIKYQETQYF.

Many counts were recorded for this clonotype. V is TRBV12-3 or TRBV12-4 and J is TRBJ1-5; D ambiguous. This CDR3 region has 13 residues. Trimming shortened V by 3 bases and J by 11 bases, and 14 bases separated the two germline ends. The CDR3 loop reads CASSFGGPAAQHF. For the CDR3, the DNA is TGTGCCAGCAGTTTTGGAGGGCCGGCGGCCCAGCATTTT.

This clonotype was found many times. In DNA form, the CDR3 reads TGTGCCAGCAGCCCGGGTGTATGGCTTGGCTACACCTTC. As protein: CASSPGVWLGYTF. The V and J genes are TRBV7-2 and TRBJ1-2; no reliable D call. In germline, CDR1 is SGHTA, CDR2 FQGNSA. There are 13 residues in the CDR3. V gave up 5 bases and J gave up 7 bases, with 14 bases separating them.